Listed below are T cell receptor beta chains from one sample, sequenced in a study of shared clonotypes between healthy human individuals. TCRdb's table, derived via immunoSEQ multiplex PCR, lists solely in-frame clones and lacks some. The sample consists of about 2.3 million clones, more than 85% of them appearing once. The sequenced sample was naive CD4+ T cells from PBMCs. All receptors come from a man between 18 and 29 years old in good health. Some clones in this sample may be carry-over from other donors' samples. CDR3s include the opening cysteine and the closing phenylalanine or tryptophan. Fields, in order: J gene, clone size, V gene, D gene, CDR3 protein, CDR3 DNA. D genes are given only for firm matches. Clone sizes are given selectively: once, few, many, or a class where the clone is expanded.

>TRBJ2-1|NA|TRBV9|TRBD2
CASSPGLAGGPNEQFF
TGTGCCAGCAGCCCCGGACTAGCGGGAGGTCCCAATGAGCAGTTCTTC
>TRBJ2-2|once|TRBV28|NA
CASTFPGAPNTGELFF
TGTGCCAGCACGTTTCCCGGAGCCCCGAACACCGGGGAGCTGTTTTTT
>TRBJ2-1|NA|TRBV10-1|NA
CASSESTLGTASNEQFF
TGCGCCAGCAGTGAGTCGACGTTAGGGACTGCCTCGAATGAGCAGTTCTTC
>TRBJ1-2|NA|TRBV5-1|NA
CASSIGQPANYGYTF
TGCGCCAGCAGCATTGGACAGCCAGCTAACTATGGCTACACCTTC
>TRBJ1-4|NA|TRBV2|NA
CASTRGEGLFF
TGTGCCAGCACGAGGGGAGAGGGACTGTTTTTT
>TRBJ1-1|NA|TRBV10-3|NA
CAISQGLENTEAFF
TGTGCCATCAGTCAGGGTTTGGAGAACACTGAAGCTTTCTTT
>TRBJ2-1|NA|TRBV2|NA
CARGGLHDNEQFF
TGTGCCCGCGGTGGGCTACACGACAATGAGCAGTTCTTC
>TRBJ1-1|NA|TRBV18|NA
CASSTTAVSNTEAFF
TGTGCCAGCTCCACGACAGCCGTATCGAACACTGAAGCTTTCTTT
>TRBJ1-1|NA|TRBV6-6|NA
CASKDSLNTEAFF
TGTGCCAGCAAGGACAGCCTGAACACTGAAGCTTTCTTT
>TRBJ2-7|NA|TRBV10-3|NA
CAIGEYEQYF
TGTGCCATCGGGGAGTACGAGCAGTACTTC
>TRBJ2-3|NA|TRBV7-9|NA
CASSFGPVRTDTQYF
TGTGCCAGCAGCTTCGGACCGGTGCGGACAGATACGCAGTATTTT
>TRBJ2-2|NA|TRBV27|NA
CASSWGNTGELFF
TGTGCCAGCAGTTGGGGGAACACCGGGGAGCTGTTTTTT
>TRBJ2-5|NA|TRBV25-1|NA
CASSEISVGSRLNF
TGTGCCAGCAGTGAAATTTCGGTGGGTTCCCGTTTAAACTTC
>TRBJ1-5|NA|TRBV28|NA
CASTLSGNQPQHF
TGTGCCAGCACCCTAAGCGGCAATCAGCCCCAGCATTTT
>TRBJ2-3|NA|TRBV28|NA
CASSLPGTSTDTQYF
TGTGCCAGCAGTTTACCCGGAACTAGCACAGATACGCAGTATTTT
>TRBJ2-3|few|TRBV7-2|TRBD2
CASSLVVGRAVDTQYF
TGTGCCAGCAGCTTAGTAGTCGGGAGGGCCGTAGATACGCAGTATTTT
>TRBJ2-3|NA|TRBV6-5|NA
CASSYSLRGPGGTQYF
TGTGCCAGCAGTTACTCGTTGAGGGGCCCTGGGGGTACGCAGTATTTT
>TRBJ2-1|NA|TRBV7-9|TRBD2
CASSLEGTKGYNEQFF
TGTGCCAGCAGCTTAGAGGGGACTAAGGGCTACAATGAGCAGTTCTTC
>TRBJ2-7|NA|TRBV30|TRBD1
CAWSAGTAFDEQYF
TGTGCCTGGAGCGCCGGGACAGCTTTCGACGAGCAGTACTTC
>TRBJ1-5|NA|TRBV7-3|NA
CASSKGPDQPQHF
TGTGCCAGCAGCAAAGGACCAGATCAGCCCCAGCATTTT
>TRBJ2-1|NA|TRBV6-6|NA
CASIGTTNEQFF
TGTGCCAGTATCGGGACCACCAATGAGCAGTTCTTC
>TRBJ1-3|NA|TRBV15|NA
CATSVRPGLLGDTIYF
TGTGCCACCAGCGTCAGACCGGGTCTCCTTGGGGACACCATATATTTT
>TRBJ1-4|NA|TRBV7-9|TRBD1
CASSDGGEGAPEKLFF
TGTGCCAGCAGCGATGGTGGGGAGGGGGCGCCTGAAAAACTGTTTTTT
>TRBJ1-1|NA|TRBV15|NA
CATSRDWAAMNTEAFF
TGTGCCACCAGCAGAGATTGGGCAGCCATGAACACTGAAGCTTTCTTT
>TRBJ2-2|once|TRBV30|NA
CAWKPWVTGELFF
TGTGCCTGGAAGCCCTGGGTGACTGGGGAGCTGTTTTTT
>TRBJ2-1|NA|TRBV5-4|TRBD2
CASSWGLAGEGEQFF
TGTGCCAGCAGCTGGGGACTAGCGGGAGAGGGTGAGCAGTTCTTC
>TRBJ1-5|NA|TRBV5-4|TRBD1
CASSPGQRNQPQHF
TGTGCCAGCAGCCCGGGACAGCGAAATCAGCCCCAGCATTTT
>TRBJ2-3|NA|TRBV28|NA
CASSGGASPDTQYF
TGTGCCAGCAGTGGCGGGGCTAGCCCAGATACGCAGTATTTT
>TRBJ2-3|NA|TRBV6-6|TRBD1
CASRPGTGRTDTQYF
TGTGCCAGCAGACCCGGGACAGGGAGGACAGATACGCAGTATTTT
>TRBJ1-5|NA|TRBV28|TRBD1
CASSGQGAWSNQPQHF
TGTGCCAGCTCTGGACAGGGGGCATGGAGCAATCAGCCCCAGCATTTT
>TRBJ2-1|NA|TRBV28|TRBD2
CASSFPRLAGLTYNEQFF
TGTGCCAGCAGTTTCCCAAGACTAGCGGGTCTTACATACAATGAGCAGTTCTTC
>TRBJ2-2|NA|TRBV11-2|TRBD1
CASSTHRGRTGELFF
TGTGCCAGCAGCACCCACAGGGGGCGGACCGGGGAGCTGTTTTTT
>TRBJ1-1|few|TRBV5-4|NA
CASSLEAGTRTEAFF
TGTGCCAGCAGCTTGGAGGCGGGGACCCGCACTGAAGCTTTCTTT
>TRBJ1-3|NA|TRBV9|NA
CASSVEPLGRGRNTIYF
TGTGCCAGCAGCGTAGAACCCTTAGGACGGGGTCGGAACACCATATATTTT
>TRBJ2-7|NA|TRBV18|NA
CASSPPSVSGPNYEQYF
TGTGCCAGCTCACCACCGAGTGTTTCAGGGCCGAACTACGAGCAGTACTTC
>TRBJ1-5|NA|TRBV6-1|NA
CASSRQGGNQPQHF
TGTGCCAGCAGTCGCCAGGGAGGCAATCAGCCCCAGCATTTT
>TRBJ1-2|NA|TRBV7-5|NA
CARSLLQRTGQGGGKDYGYTF
TGTGCCAGAAGCCTCCTTCAGAGAACGGGACAGGGAGGGGGAAAGGACTATGGCTACACCTTC
>TRBJ2-1|NA|TRBV27|NA
CASSSWGGEQFF
TGTGCCAGCAGTTCATGGGGCGGTGAGCAGTTCTTC
>TRBJ2-5|NA|TRBV28|TRBD2
CASSAPGTSGETQYF
TGTGCCAGCAGCGCCCCCGGGACTAGTGGTGAGACCCAGTACTTC
>TRBJ2-5|NA|TRBV11-2|NA
CASSLGGTLQETQYF
TGTGCCAGCAGCTTAGGTGGGACTCTCCAAGAGACCCAGTACTTC
>TRBJ2-7|NA|TRBV6-5|TRBD2
CASTSGRFYEQYF
TGTGCCAGTACTAGCGGAAGATTCTACGAGCAGTACTTC
>TRBJ2-7|NA|TRBV6-1|NA
CASWDRLSNYEQYF
TGTGCCAGCTGGGACCGCCTTTCAAACTACGAGCAGTACTTC
>TRBJ1-4|NA|TRBV18|NA
CASSVQLNEKLFF
TGTGCCAGCTCGGTCCAGCTTAATGAAAAACTGTTTTTT
>TRBJ2-7|NA|TRBV6-5|TRBD1
CASRQGVYEQYF
TGTGCCAGCAGACAGGGGGTTTACGAGCAGTACTTC
>TRBJ2-5|NA|TRBV6-5|NA
CASSYRRGGQETQYF
TGTGCCAGCAGTTATCGGAGGGGTGGGCAAGAGACCCAGTACTTC
>TRBJ2-7|NA|TRBV6-5|NA
CASRRSRDFYEQYF
TGTGCCAGCAGGCGCAGCCGGGACTTCTACGAGCAGTACTTC
>TRBJ1-2|NA|TRBV19|TRBD1
CASSIRDRVGYTF
TGTGCCAGTAGTATCCGGGACAGGGTAGGCTACACCTTC
>TRBJ1-1|NA|TRBV5-5|NA
CASSLAPGNTEAFF
TGTGCCAGCAGCTTGGCCCCGGGGAACACTGAAGCTTTCTTT
>TRBJ1-1|NA|TRBV19|NA
CASSTGRMGEAFF
TGTGCCAGTAGTACGGGGAGGATGGGTGAAGCTTTCTTT
>TRBJ1-1|NA|TRBV6-5|NA
CASGAAWGAFF
TGTGCCAGCGGGGCCGCCTGGGGAGCTTTCTTT
>TRBJ2-2|NA|TRBV5-1|TRBD2
CASSSGGRPGELFF
TGCGCCAGCAGCTCCGGGGGGAGGCCCGGGGAGCTGTTTTTT
>TRBJ2-7|NA|TRBV5-1|TRBD2
CASSLEAGESGEQYF
TGCGCCAGCAGCTTGGAGGCGGGAGAATCTGGAGAGCAGTACTTC
>TRBJ2-1|NA|TRBV29-1|NA
CSVVSGTYNEQFF
TGCAGCGTTGTCTCCGGGACGTACAATGAGCAGTTCTTC
>TRBJ1-2|NA|TRBV19|NA
CASSGTVNYGYTF
TGTGCCAGTAGTGGGACGGTAAACTATGGCTACACCTTC
>TRBJ2-5|NA|TRBV18|TRBD2
CASSPASGKETQYF
TGTGCCAGCTCACCAGCTAGCGGGAAAGAGACCCAGTACTTC
>TRBJ2-5|NA|TRBV7-8|TRBD2
CASSLGLAGVEETQYF
TGTGCCAGCAGCTTAGGACTAGCGGGAGTGGAAGAGACCCAGTACTTC
>TRBJ2-1|NA|TRBV5-1|TRBD2
CASSRTSGGPGEQFF
TGCGCCAGCAGTAGGACTAGCGGAGGGCCGGGTGAGCAGTTCTTC
>TRBJ2-5|NA|TRBV5-1|TRBD2
CASSMGLADIQETQYF
TGCGCCAGCAGCATGGGACTAGCGGACATACAAGAGACCCAGTACTTC
>TRBJ2-2|NA|TRBV27|TRBD2
CASSLLGTSGRADDTGELFF
TGTGCCAGCAGTTTATTGGGGACTAGCGGGAGGGCGGACGACACCGGGGAGCTGTTTTTT